One TCR beta chain is described in this entry. This clone was recorded a few times. Its antigen has not been determined. Per-base qualities were not stored, and no clone one base away is much larger. Synthetic TCR analog templates were spiked into each PCR so that absolute template abundance could be estimated from read counts. The immunoSEQ assay was used to amplify TCRbeta CDR3 regions from genomic DNA with bias-controlled V and J gene primers. Rearranged TCRbeta segments were sequenced at approximately 20X coverage. Per the source publication's procedure: Sequencing errors were corrected by clustering and CDR3s were annotated against IMGT to assign V, D and J genes. Downstream analyses used only productive TCRbeta rearrangements and left out out-of-frame or stop-codon sequences. Clonality was computed as one minus Shannon entropy normalized by the log of the number of unique productive sequences. Fisher's exact test with Benjamini-Hochberg correction, at a threshold of adjusted p below 0.01, was used to find clones that differed between time points or between blood and tumor. TCRdb took this table from immuneACCESS and kept in-frame rearrangements with V and J called. Such tables lack part of the clones; where checked against another copy, unresolved V genes explain under half of the gap, and the rest is unexplained. That table supplies the V and J calls and clone size; D and trimming were determined from the DNA. The table for this sample lists more than 30,000 clones; 80% to 90% of them were counted only once. The ten most abundant clones make up about 8% of the sample.

V and J are trimmed by 2 bases and 6 bases, and the gene matches miss 6 bases of the junction. The germline V gene specifies SGHRS as CDR1 and YFSETQ as CDR2. The CDR3, from cysteine to phenylalanine, totals 14 residues. Of the read, only the CDR3 DNA is kept; its 42 bases are in frame from base 1. The data are from a study of PD-L1 blockade in urothelial cancer (dated by TCRdb to 2016 to 2017). Some background on the complete study: Therapy was started at some point between 2014 and 2016 for all patients, and atezolizumab 1,200 mg was administered intravenously every 3 weeks. About nine tenths of the roughly 29 patients were identified as males with urothelial cancer of bladder origin, and a prior smoking history was reported by 18 of 29 patients. An ECOG performance status of 0 or 1 was recorded for the patients, and 0 to 3 prior chemotherapy regimens had been received by the patients. Blood samples were analyzed at 3 weeks after treatment start (second dose) and at 6 weeks after treatment start. Blood samples yielded a median of around 150,000 T cells and more than 80,000 unique TCRs, with median clonality 0.080. The study was an exploratory multi-omic analysis of somatic, immune and clinical correlates of response to PD-L1 blockade with atezolizumab in urothelial cancer. Pretreatment tumor samples, along with matched peripheral blood collected serially before and after atezolizumab treatment, underwent TCR sequencing. Durable clinical benefit meant progression-free survival longer than 6 months, and TCR features were also tested against progression-free and overall survival. In the same patients, pretreatment tumors underwent whole exome sequencing and RNA sequencing in addition to TCR sequencing. About 10 patients reached durable clinical benefit, while some 20 patients did not. Pretreatment blood TCR-seq was available for about 30 patients, at least one posttreatment blood collection was obtained for around 24 patients, and tumor TCR-seq was available for around 24 patients.

The sample's time point label, decoded: peripheral blood 6 weeks after treatment start. A cohort of about 30 patients with locally advanced or metastatic urothelial carcinoma, treated at Memorial Sloan Kettering on a trial protocol, was included. Peripheral blood mononuclear cells were collected pretreatment and during treatment, with between 1 and 8 total time points obtained per patient. The Qiagen DNeasy Blood extraction kit was used to purify genomic DNA from total PBMCs and tumor samples. PBMCs were collected pretreatment and during treatment and were isolated and stored as previously described. Summary of the overall study and its limitations: Greater expansion of tumor-associated TCR clones in peripheral blood 3 weeks after the start of treatment was observed in patients with durable benefit (n of about 20, p = 0.022). Because the sample size was small (n ≈ 30) and many exploratory analyses were performed, the results are intended to be hypothesis-generating. A pretreatment peripheral blood TCR clonality below the median was linked to improved progression-free and overall survival.

Here the sequenced sample was PBMCs, taken around atezolizumab (anti-PD-L1) treatment. Recombination connected TRBV5-1 to TRBJ2-7, and TRBD1 matches 9 of the central bases. The clonotype comes from a man aged 80 or over with urothelial cancer. For the CDR3, the sequence is CASSFVGTGTEQYF. The nucleotide sequence reads as follows: TGCGCCAGCAGCTTCGTCGGGACAGGGACCGAGCAGTACTTC.